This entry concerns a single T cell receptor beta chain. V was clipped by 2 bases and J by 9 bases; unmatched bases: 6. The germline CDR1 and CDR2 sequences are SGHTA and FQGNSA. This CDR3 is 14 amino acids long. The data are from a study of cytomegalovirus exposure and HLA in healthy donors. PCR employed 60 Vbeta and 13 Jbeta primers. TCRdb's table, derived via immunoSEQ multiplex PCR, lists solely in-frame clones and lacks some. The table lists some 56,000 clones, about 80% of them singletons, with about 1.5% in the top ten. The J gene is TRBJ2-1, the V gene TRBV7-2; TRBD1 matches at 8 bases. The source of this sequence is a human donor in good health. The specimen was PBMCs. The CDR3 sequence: CASSLSAGGGEQFF. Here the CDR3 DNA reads TGTGCCAGCAGCTTATCAGCAGGGGGCGGTGAGCAGTTCTTC.